This T cell receptor (beta chain) was identified in a study of blood T cell repertoires in COVID-19. As originally analysed: Nucleated cell number was recorded as an estimate derived from reference gene primer amplification. Produced via immunoSEQ multiplex PCR; TCRdb's table is partial and in-frame only. The V and J calls and clone size were taken over from that table, and D and trimming were inferred from the DNA. This table holds around 330,000 clones, roughly 85% found once. Participant age was 18 to 89 years, and participants resided in fewer than 25 US areas. It was within 2 weeks before study entry that exposed participants met a COVID-19 case. Germline CDR1 MNHEY, CDR2 SMNVEV (reference sequence). The junction had 5 bases not matched to a gene; V was cut back by 0 bases and J by 3 bases. The CDR3 covers 16 residues.

J is TRBJ2-1 and V is TRBV27; TRBD2 agrees at 7 bases. The origin of this receptor is a woman between 25 and 40 years old who had been exposed to COVID-19. The sequencing input was PBMCs or T cells enriched from blood (not recorded which). The CDR3 is CASSLSSGLVYNEQFF. The CDR3 DNA follows: TGTGCCAGCAGTTTATCATCCGGACTAGTCTACAATGAGCAGTTCTTC.